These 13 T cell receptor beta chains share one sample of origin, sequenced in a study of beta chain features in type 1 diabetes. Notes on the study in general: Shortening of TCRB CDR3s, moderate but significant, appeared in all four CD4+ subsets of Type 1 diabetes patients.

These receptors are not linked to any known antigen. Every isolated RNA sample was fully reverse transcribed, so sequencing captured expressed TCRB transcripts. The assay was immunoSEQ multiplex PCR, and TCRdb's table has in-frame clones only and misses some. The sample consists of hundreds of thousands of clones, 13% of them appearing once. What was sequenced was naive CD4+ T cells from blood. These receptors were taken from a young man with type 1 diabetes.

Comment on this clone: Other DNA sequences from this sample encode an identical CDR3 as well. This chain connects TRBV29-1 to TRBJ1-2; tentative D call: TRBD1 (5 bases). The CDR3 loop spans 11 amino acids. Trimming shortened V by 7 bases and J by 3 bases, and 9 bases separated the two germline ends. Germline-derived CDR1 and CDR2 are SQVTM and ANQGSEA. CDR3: CSAGTDYGYTF. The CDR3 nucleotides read TGCAGCGCGGGGACGGACTATGGCTACACCTTC. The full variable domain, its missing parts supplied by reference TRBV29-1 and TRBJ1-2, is SAVISQKPSRDICQRGTSLTIQCQVDSQVTMMFWYRQQPGQSLTLIATANQGSEATYESGFVIDKFPISRPNLTFSTLTVSNMSPEDSSIYLCSAGTDYGYTFGSGTRLTVV.

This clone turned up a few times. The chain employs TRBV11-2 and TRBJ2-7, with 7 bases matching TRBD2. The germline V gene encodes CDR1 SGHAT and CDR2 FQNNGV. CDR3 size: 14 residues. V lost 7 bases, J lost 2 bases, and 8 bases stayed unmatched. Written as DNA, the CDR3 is TGTGCCAGCAAGTGGGCTAGCGGTCCCTACGAGCAGTACTTC. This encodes CASKWASGPYEQYF.

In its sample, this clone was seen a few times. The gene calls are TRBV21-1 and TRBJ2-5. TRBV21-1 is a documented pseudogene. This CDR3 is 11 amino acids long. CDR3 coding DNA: TGTGCCAGCGGCAGGGTAGAGACCCAGTACTTC. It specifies CASGRVETQYF.

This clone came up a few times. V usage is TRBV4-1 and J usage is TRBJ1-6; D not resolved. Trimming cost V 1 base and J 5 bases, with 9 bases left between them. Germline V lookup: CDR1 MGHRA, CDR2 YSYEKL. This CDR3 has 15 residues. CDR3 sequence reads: CASSQGGGNNSPLHF. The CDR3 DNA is TGCGCCAGCAGCCAAGGGGGAGGGAATAATTCACCCCTCCACTTT.

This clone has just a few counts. The CDR3 is CASSILDRDGYTF. The CDR3 region has the DNA TGTGCCAGTAGTATCCTAGATCGCGATGGCTACACCTTC. This chain links TRBV19 with TRBJ1-2; D uncertain. Germline lookup yields CDR1 LNHDA and CDR2 SQIVND (reference sequence). V dropped 3 bases and J dropped 6 bases, with 11 bases sitting between them. The CDR3 contains 13 residues.

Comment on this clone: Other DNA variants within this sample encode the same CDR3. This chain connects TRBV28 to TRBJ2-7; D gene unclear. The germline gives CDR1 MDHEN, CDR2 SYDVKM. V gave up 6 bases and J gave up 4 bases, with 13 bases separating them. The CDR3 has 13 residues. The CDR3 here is CASSLGEPYEQYF. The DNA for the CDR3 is TGTGCCAGCAGCTTAGGAGAGCCGTACGAGCAGTACTTC.

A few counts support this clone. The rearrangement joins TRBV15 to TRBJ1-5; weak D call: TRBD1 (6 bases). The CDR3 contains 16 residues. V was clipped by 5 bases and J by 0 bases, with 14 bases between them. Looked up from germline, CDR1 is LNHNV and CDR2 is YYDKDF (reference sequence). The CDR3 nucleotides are TGTGCCACCAGCGTCTCAGGGGCGCTTAGCAATCAGCCCCAGCATTTT. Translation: CATSVSGALSNQPQHF.

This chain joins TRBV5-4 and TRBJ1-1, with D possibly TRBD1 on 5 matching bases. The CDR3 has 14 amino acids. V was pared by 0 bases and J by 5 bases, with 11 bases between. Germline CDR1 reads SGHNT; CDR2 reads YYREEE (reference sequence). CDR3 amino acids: CASSLGQPGTEAFF. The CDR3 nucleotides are TGTGCCAGCAGCTTGGGACAGCCGGGGACTGAAGCTTTCTTT.

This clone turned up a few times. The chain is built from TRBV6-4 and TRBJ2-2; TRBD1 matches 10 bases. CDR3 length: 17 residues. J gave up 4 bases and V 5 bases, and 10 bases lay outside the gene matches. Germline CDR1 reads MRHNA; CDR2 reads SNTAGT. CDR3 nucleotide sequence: TGTGCCAGCAGTATGACACTGGGACAGGGGTTCACCGGGGAGCTGTTTTTT. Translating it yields CASSMTLGQGFTGELFF.

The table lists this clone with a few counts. The CDR3 region has the DNA TGTGCCTGGAGTCACAGGGTGGGCGGCTACACCTTC. As protein: CAWSHRVGGYTF. The chain has TRBV30 and TRBJ1-2; TRBD1 might be the D (6 bases). The CDR3 totals 12 residues. Germline loops: CDR1 GTSNPN, CDR2 SVGIG (reference sequence). Trimming removed 2 bases at V and 8 bases at J, with 12 bases between.

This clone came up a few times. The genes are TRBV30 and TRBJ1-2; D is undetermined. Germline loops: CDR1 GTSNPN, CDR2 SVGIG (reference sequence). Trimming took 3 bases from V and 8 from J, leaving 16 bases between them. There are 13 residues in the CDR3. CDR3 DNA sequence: TGTGCCTGGAGGGACCAGATACGTCGAGGCTACACCTTC. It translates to CAWRDQIRRGYTF.

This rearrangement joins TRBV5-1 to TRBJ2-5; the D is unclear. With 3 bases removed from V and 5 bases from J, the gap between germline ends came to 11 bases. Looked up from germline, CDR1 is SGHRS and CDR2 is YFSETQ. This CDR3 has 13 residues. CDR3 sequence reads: CASSSWVAETQYF. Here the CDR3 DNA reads TGCGCCAGCAGCTCCTGGGTGGCGGAGACCCAGTACTTC.

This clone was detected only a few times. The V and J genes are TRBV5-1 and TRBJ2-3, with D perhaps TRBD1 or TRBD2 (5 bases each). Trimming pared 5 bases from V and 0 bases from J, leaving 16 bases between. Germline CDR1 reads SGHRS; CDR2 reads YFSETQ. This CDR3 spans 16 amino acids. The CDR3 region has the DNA TGCGCCAGCAGACCCCCCGGGACGGTTAGCACAGATACGCAGTATTTT. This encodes CASRPPGTVSTDTQYF.